There are a few counts of the clone carrying this T cell receptor beta chain. The antigen is unknown. V was pared by 1 base and J by 2 bases, with 9 bases between. This CDR3 has 15 residues. Looked up from germline, CDR1 is MNHNS and CDR2 is SASEGT. The source of the sample is a study of beta chain features in type 1 diabetes. Study-level information: The study found patients and healthy donors alike in age, gender and cell yields. Sorted cell examination encompassed about 110,000,000 cells across all samples.

Of the isolated RNA, all was reverse transcribed, and so the sequenced material was expressed TCRB transcripts. Using immunoSEQ multiplex PCR, the repertoire was profiled, and TCRdb retains in-frame clones only, with some absent. The top ten hold just under 0.035% of the sample, which has roughly 230,000 clones, 9.6% seen once. Study-wide results and limits: Reduced insertions and increased deletions marked VDJ junctions in type 1 diabetes patients.

The clonotype was recovered from a woman aged 18-29 years in good health. The chain carries TRBV6-1 and TRBJ2-1, with D possibly matching TRBD1 (5 bases). Sequenced material: naive CD4+ T cells from blood. The CDR3 DNA follows: TGTGCCAGCAGTGAAGGGCAGGGTGCCTACAATGAGCAGTTCTTC. This gives the protein CASSEGQGAYNEQFF.